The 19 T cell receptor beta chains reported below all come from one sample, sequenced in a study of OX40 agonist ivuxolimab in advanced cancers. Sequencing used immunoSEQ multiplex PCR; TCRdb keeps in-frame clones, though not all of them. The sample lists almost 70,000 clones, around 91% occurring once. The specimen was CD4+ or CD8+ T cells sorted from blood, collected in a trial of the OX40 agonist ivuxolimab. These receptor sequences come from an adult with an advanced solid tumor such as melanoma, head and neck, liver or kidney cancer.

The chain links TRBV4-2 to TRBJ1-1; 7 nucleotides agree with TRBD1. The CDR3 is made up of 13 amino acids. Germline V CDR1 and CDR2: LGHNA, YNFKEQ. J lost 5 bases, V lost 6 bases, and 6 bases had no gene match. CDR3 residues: CASSLSGGTEAFF. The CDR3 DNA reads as TGTGCCAGCAGTCTCTCAGGGGGTACTGAAGCTTTCTTT.

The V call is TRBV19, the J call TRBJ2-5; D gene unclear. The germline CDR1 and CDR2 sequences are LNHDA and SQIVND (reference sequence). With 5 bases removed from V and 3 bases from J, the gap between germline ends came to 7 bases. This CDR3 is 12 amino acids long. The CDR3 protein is CASSPEEETQYF. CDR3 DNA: TGTGCCAGTAGTCCAGAAGAAGAGACCCAGTACTTC.

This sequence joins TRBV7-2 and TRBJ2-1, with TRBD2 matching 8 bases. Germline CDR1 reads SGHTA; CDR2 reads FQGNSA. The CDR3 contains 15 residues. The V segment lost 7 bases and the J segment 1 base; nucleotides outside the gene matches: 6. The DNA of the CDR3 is TGTGCCAGCACCCTTAGCGGGACTTCCTACAATGAGCAGTTCTTC. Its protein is CASTLSGTSYNEQFF.

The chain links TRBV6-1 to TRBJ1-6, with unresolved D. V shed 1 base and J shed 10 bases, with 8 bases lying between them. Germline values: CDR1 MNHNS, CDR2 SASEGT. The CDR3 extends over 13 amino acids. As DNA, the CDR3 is TGTGCCAGCAGTGAAGATTGGAGATCACCCCTCCACTTT. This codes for CASSEDWRSPLHF.

Written as DNA, the CDR3 is TGCGCCAGCGCGGGGAGTTCGGGGAACACCGGGGAGCTGTTTTTT. Amino acids: CASAGSSGNTGELFF. The gene calls are TRBV10-1 and TRBJ2-2; possible D gene TRBD2, 6 bases. This CDR3 has 15 amino acids. Germline CDR1 reads WNHNN; CDR2 reads SYGVQD (reference sequence). Trimming pared 8 bases from V and 1 base from J, leaving 14 bases between.

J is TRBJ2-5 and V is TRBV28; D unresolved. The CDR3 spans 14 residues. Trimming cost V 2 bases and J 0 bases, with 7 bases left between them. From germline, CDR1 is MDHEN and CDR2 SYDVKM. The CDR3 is CASSLLGNQETQYF. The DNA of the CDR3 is TGTGCCAGCAGTTTACTAGGGAACCAAGAGACCCAGTACTTC.

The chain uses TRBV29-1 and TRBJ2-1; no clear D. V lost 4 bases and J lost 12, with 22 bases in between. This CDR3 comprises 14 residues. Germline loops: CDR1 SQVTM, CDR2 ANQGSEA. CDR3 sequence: CSVASASSYAVQFF. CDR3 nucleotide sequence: TGCAGCGTTGCCAGCGCATCATCTTACGCTGTGCAGTTCTTC.

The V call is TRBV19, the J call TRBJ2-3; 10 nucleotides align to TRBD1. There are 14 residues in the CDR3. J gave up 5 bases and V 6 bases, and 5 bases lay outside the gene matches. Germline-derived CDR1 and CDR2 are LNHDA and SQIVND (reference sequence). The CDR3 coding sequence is TGTGCCAGTAGCTCGGGACAGGGGAAAGATACGCAGTATTTT. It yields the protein CASSSGQGKDTQYF.

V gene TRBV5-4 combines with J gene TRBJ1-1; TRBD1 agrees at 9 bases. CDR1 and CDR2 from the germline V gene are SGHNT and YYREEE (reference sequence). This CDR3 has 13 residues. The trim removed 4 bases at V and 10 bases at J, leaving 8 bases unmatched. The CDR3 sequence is CASSVTGGKGAFF. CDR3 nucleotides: TGTGCCAGCAGCGTTACAGGGGGCAAGGGAGCTTTCTTT.

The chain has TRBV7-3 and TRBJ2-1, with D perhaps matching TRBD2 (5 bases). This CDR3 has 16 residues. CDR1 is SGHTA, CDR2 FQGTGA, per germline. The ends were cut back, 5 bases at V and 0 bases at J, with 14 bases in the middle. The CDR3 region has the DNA TGTGCCAGCAGCCCGCTGCGGGCGGGCTCCTACAATGAGCAGTTCTTC. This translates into CASSPLRAGSYNEQFF.

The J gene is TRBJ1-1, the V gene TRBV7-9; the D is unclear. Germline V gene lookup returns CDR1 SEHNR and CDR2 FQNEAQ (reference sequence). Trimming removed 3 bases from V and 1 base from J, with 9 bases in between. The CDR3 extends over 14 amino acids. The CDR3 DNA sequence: TGTGCCAGCAGCTTTGGGCAGTCGAACACTGAAGCTTTCTTT. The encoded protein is CASSFGQSNTEAFF.

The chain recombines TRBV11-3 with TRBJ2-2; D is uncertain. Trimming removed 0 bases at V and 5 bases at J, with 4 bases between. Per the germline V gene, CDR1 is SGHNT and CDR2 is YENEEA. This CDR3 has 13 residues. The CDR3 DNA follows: TGTGCCAGCAGCTTAGACGAGACCGGGGAGCTGTTTTTT. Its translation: CASSLDETGELFF.

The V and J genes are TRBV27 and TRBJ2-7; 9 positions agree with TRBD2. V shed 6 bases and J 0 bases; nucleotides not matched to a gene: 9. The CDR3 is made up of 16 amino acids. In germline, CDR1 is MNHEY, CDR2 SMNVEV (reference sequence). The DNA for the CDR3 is TGTGCCAGCAGCCATAGCGGGAGTCCCAGCTCCTACGAGCAGTACTTC. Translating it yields CASSHSGSPSSYEQYF.

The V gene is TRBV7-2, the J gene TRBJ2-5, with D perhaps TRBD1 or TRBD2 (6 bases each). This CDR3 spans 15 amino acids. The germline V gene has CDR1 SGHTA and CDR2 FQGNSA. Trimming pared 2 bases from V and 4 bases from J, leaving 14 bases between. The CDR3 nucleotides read TGTGCCAGCAGCTTAATGGGGGGCAATATAGAGACCCAGTACTTC. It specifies CASSLMGGNIETQYF.

The CDR3 here is CAWSDPGFSGANVLTF. The CDR3 DNA reads TGTGCCTGGAGTGACCCGGGATTCTCTGGGGCCAACGTCCTGACTTTC. The chain employs TRBV30 and TRBJ2-6, with D possibly matching TRBD2 (5 bases). Trimming pared 1 base from V and 0 bases from J, leaving 10 bases between. The length of the CDR3 is 16 residues. CDR1 and CDR2 from the germline V gene are GTSNPN and SVGIG (reference sequence).

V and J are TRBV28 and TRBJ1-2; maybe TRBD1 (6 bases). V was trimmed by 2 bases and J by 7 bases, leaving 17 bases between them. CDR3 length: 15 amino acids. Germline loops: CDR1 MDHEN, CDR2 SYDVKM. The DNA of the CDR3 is TGTGCCAGCAGTTTAGTGCGTGGGCCAGGGGTTGGCTACACCTTC. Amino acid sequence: CASSLVRGPGVGYTF.

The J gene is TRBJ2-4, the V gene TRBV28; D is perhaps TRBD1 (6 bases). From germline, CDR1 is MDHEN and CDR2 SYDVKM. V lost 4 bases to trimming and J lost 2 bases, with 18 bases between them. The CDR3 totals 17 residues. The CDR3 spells CASSSHPGTRSKNIQYF. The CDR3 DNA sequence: TGTGCCAGCAGTTCCCACCCGGGGACAAGGTCCAAAAACATTCAGTACTTC.

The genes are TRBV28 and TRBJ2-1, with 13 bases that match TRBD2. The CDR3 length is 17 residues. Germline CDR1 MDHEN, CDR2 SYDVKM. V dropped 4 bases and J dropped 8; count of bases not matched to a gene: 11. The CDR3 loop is CASSSELGLAGRYEQFF. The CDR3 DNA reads TGTGCCAGCAGTTCCGAACTGGGACTAGCGGGGCGGTATGAGCAGTTCTTC.

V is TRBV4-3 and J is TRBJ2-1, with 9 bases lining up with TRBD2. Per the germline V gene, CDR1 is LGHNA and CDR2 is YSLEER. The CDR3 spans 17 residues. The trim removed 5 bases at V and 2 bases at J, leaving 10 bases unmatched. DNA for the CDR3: TGCGCCAGCAGCTCAGGACGTCTAGCGGGGACCTACAATGAGCAGTTCTTC. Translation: CASSSGRLAGTYNEQFF.